Each of the 20 T cell receptor beta chains below was sequenced from the same sample in a study of cytomegalovirus exposure and HLA in healthy donors. Primers for the PCR totalled 60 Vbeta and 13 Jbeta. Generated by immunoSEQ multiplex PCR, the TCRdb table keeps only in-frame clones and is missing some. The repertoire holds some 180,000 clones, with around 82% as singletons. The specimen sequenced was PBMCs. These TCRs come from a young woman in good health and CMV-seropositive.

The gene calls are TRBV15 and TRBJ2-5; 7 bases are shared with TRBD1. The CDR3 runs 13 residues. Unmatched junction bases numbered 4, after V lost 5 bases and J lost 4 bases. Germline V gives CDR1 LNHNV, CDR2 YYDKDF (reference sequence). The chain's CDR3 is CATSLRGRETQYF. DNA of the CDR3: TGTGCCACCAGCCTGAGGGGGCGAGAGACCCAGTACTTC.

This clone has a single count. The chain couples TRBV5-6 to TRBJ2-7, with D perhaps TRBD2 (5 bases). This CDR3 has 15 amino acids. The germline V and J ends were trimmed by 0 bases and 6 bases, with 16 bases remaining between them. The germline V gene has CDR1 SGHDT and CDR2 YYEEEE. CDR3 nucleotide sequence: TGTGCCAGCAGCTTGGGGCTCGGGGTAACGGGCGAGCAGTACTTC. It encodes CASSLGLGVTGEQYF.

V gene TRBV2 combines with J gene TRBJ1-2, with 8 bases matching TRBD1. From germline, CDR1 is SNHLY and CDR2 FYNNEI. This CDR3 has 13 residues. V dropped 1 base and J dropped 8; count of bases not matched to a gene: 3. CDR3: CASSEGTGSGYTF. The CDR3 DNA follows: TGTGCCAGCAGTGAAGGGACAGGGTCGGGCTACACCTTC.

This clone was recorded once. The chain joins TRBV5-4 to TRBJ2-5, with TRBD1 matching over 7 bases. Germline values: CDR1 SGHNT, CDR2 YYREEE (reference sequence). Trimming at V came to 4 bases and at J to 2 bases, leaving 2 bases not matched to a gene. This CDR3 region has 13 residues. The CDR3 DNA reads TGTGCCAGCAGCCGGGACAGACAAGAGACCCAGTACTTC. As protein: CASSRDRQETQYF.

The V call is TRBV7-2, the J call TRBJ2-1; 8 bases align to TRBD2. The length of the CDR3 is 15 residues. Germline V CDR1 and CDR2: SGHTA, FQGNSA. V gave up 4 bases and J gave up 9 bases; unmatched junction bases: 11. The CDR3 DNA reads TGTGCCAGCAGCTCTAATCCCACCAGCGGGGGTGAGCAGTTCTTC. Amino acids: CASSSNPTSGGEQFF.

This chain uses TRBV27 with TRBJ1-5, with a tentative D call TRBD1 (6 bases). V lost 2 bases to trimming and J lost 3 bases, with 11 bases between them. The length of the CDR3 is 15 residues. Per germline, CDR1 MNHEY and CDR2 SMNVEV (reference sequence). Here the CDR3 reads CASSLGRGVNQPQHF. CDR3 nucleotides: TGTGCCAGCAGTTTAGGCAGGGGCGTCAATCAGCCCCAGCATTTT.

The chain employs TRBV5-5 and TRBJ2-7; 9 bases line up with TRBD2. The CDR3 is 15 residues long. Germline V CDR1 and CDR2: SGHKS, YYEKEE (reference sequence). V trimming: 6 bases; J trimming: 4 bases; junction bases outside the gene matches: 11. CDR3 DNA: TGTGCCAGCACCCGACCGGGACTAGCAGTGTACGAGCAGTACTTC. This gives the protein CASTRPGLAVYEQYF.

The chain has TRBV5-4 and TRBJ1-1; 8 bases map to TRBD1. The V gene end was trimmed by 4 bases and the J gene end by 1 base; junction bases not matched to a gene: 6. Germline V gene sequence: CDR1 SGHNT, CDR2 YYREEE (reference sequence). This CDR3 has 15 residues. Here the CDR3 reads CASSPYRGGNTEAFF. The CDR3 DNA sequence: TGTGCCAGCAGCCCTTACAGGGGGGGGAACACTGAAGCTTTCTTT. The whole variable domain, remainder taken from reference TRBV5-4 and TRBJ1-1, is ETGVTQSPTHLIKTRGQQVTLRCSSQSGHNTVSWYQQALGQGPQFIFQYYREEENGRGNFPPRFSGLQFPNYSSELNVNALELDDSALYLCASSPYRGGNTEAFFGQGTRLTVV.

V usage is TRBV19 and J usage is TRBJ2-6; D may be TRBD1 (5 bases). V was clipped by 3 bases and J by 2 bases, with 14 bases between them. The germline CDR1 and CDR2 sequences are LNHDA and SQIVND (reference sequence). The CDR3 has 17 amino acids. CDR3: CASSMERGLPGANVLTF. CDR3 bases: TGTGCCAGTAGTATGGAAAGGGGCTTACCTGGGGCCAACGTCCTGACTTTC. The complete variable domain, with remaining parts taken from reference TRBV19 and TRBJ2-6, reads DGGITQSPKYLFRKEGQNVTLSCEQNLNHDAMYWYRQDPGQGLRLIYYSQIVNDFQKGDIAEGYSVSREKKESFPLTVTSAQKNPTAFYLCASSMERGLPGANVLTFGAGSRLTVL.

Here the CDR3 reads CASSEVDRGRLFTEAFF. CDR3 DNA sequence: TGTGCCAGCAGTGAAGTGGACAGGGGAAGATTGTTCACTGAAGCTTTCTTT. The rearrangement links TRBV6-1 to TRBJ1-1, with 9 bases identical to TRBD1. V lost 1 base, J lost 4 bases, and 10 bases stayed unmatched. Germline CDR1 MNHNS, CDR2 SASEGT. The CDR3 has 17 residues.

The chain links TRBV28 to TRBJ2-3; perhaps TRBD2 as D (7 bases). V was shortened by 8 bases and J by 2 bases, with 14 bases between the two germline ends. This CDR3 spans 14 amino acids. Germline-derived CDR1 and CDR2 are MDHEN and SYDVKM. The CDR3 here is CASGGGVLTDTQYF. The DNA for the CDR3 is TGTGCCAGCGGGGGGGGCGTCCTCACAGATACGCAGTATTTT. Full variable domain (rest looked up from reference TRBV28 and TRBJ2-3): DVKVTQSSRYLVKRTGEKVFLECVQDMDHENMFWYRQDPGLGLRLIYFSYDVKMKEKGDIPEGYSVSREKKERFSLILESASTNQTSMYLCASGGGVLTDTQYFGPGTRLTVL.

The V and J genes are TRBV7-9 and TRBJ1-1, with 7 bases lining up with TRBD1. Germline V gene lookup returns CDR1 SEHNR and CDR2 FQNEAQ (reference sequence). V shed 0 bases and J 4 bases; nucleotides not matched to a gene: 5. CDR3 length: 15 amino acids. In DNA, the CDR3 is TGTGCCAGCAGCTTAGCCCAGGGGGATCGCACTGAAGCTTTCTTT. This sequence encodes CASSLAQGDRTEAFF.

The J gene is TRBJ2-7, the V gene TRBV5-6; D perhaps matches TRBD2 (6 bases). CDR1 is SGHDT, CDR2 YYEEEE, per germline. Between the trimmed V and J ends, which lost 1 base and 2 bases, there was a span of 13 bases. The CDR3 consists of 15 residues. CDR3 nucleotide sequence: TGTGCCAGCAGCTTGTTATGGGGAGGCCCCTACGAGCAGTACTTC. Translating it yields CASSLLWGGPYEQYF.

V gene TRBV28 combines with J gene TRBJ1-1; tentatively, D is TRBD1 (6 bases). The CDR3 has 14 residues. Per the germline V gene, CDR1 is MDHEN and CDR2 is SYDVKM. Trimming removed 10 bases at V and 4 bases at J, with 19 bases between. CDR3 nucleotides: TGTGCCACCACAGGGAGATCGGGGCCCACTGAAGCTTTCTTT. This translates into CATTGRSGPTEAFF.

This chain joins TRBV5-4 and TRBJ2-7, with TRBD1 matching 8 bases. This CDR3 comprises 17 residues. V shed 0 bases and J 0 bases; nucleotides not matched to a gene: 8. The germline gives CDR1 SGHNT, CDR2 YYREEE (reference sequence). The CDR3 reads CASSLGQGAASSYEQYF. CDR3 DNA: TGTGCCAGCAGCTTGGGGCAGGGGGCGGCGAGCTCCTACGAGCAGTACTTC. The whole variable domain, remainder taken from reference TRBV5-4 and TRBJ2-7, is ETGVTQSPTHLIKTRGQQVTLRCSSQSGHNTVSWYQQALGQGPQFIFQYYREEENGRGNFPPRFSGLQFPNYSSELNVNALELDDSALYLCASSLGQGAASSYEQYFGPGTRLTVT.

The J gene is TRBJ2-1, the V gene TRBV12-5, with TRBD2 matching 8 bases. V shed 6 bases and J 6 bases; nucleotides not matched to a gene: 22. CDR1 and CDR2 from the germline V gene are LGHNT and FRNRAP. The CDR3 sequence is 19 residues long. CDR3 residues: CASGHTGSSGGFLFNEQFF. The DNA of the CDR3 is TGTGCTAGTGGACATACAGGGAGCTCGGGGGGGTTCCTATTCAATGAGCAGTTCTTC.

The genes are TRBV19 and TRBJ1-5; maybe TRBD1 (5 bases). CDR3 length: 13 amino acids. Germline loops: CDR1 LNHDA, CDR2 SQIVND (reference sequence). The V and J ends lost 7 bases and 7 bases respectively, with 14 bases between them. Here the CDR3 DNA reads TGTGCCAGTAAAGGCAGGGAGGGGCAGCCCCAGCATTTT. It translates to CASKGREGQPQHF. Combining the CDR3 with reference TRBV19 and TRBJ1-5 gives the whole variable domain DGGITQSPKYLFRKEGQNVTLSCEQNLNHDAMYWYRQDPGQGLRLIYYSQIVNDFQKGDIAEGYSVSREKKESFPLTVTSAQKNPTAFYLCASKGREGQPQHFGDGTRLSIL.

Regarding this clone: The sample contains more than one DNA sequence encoding this CDR3. This chain uses TRBV19 with TRBJ1-5; no firm D call. The germline V gene has CDR1 LNHDA and CDR2 SQIVND (reference sequence). The V gene lost 0 bases and the J gene lost 1 base, with 7 bases spanning the gap. The CDR3 has 15 residues. The CDR3 loop is CASSIDRESNQPQHF. The CDR3 region has the DNA TGTGCCAGTAGTATAGACCGGGAGAGCAATCAGCCCCAGCATTTT.

This chain connects TRBV30 to TRBJ1-5, with 7 bases aligning to TRBD1. The germline V gene encodes CDR1 GTSNPN and CDR2 SVGIG (reference sequence). This CDR3 contains 16 residues. The V segment lost 0 bases and the J segment 0 bases; nucleotides outside the gene matches: 5. As DNA, the CDR3 is TGTGCCTGGAGTGTACGGGACAGACTTAGCAATCAGCCCCAGCATTTT. Translation gives CAWSVRDRLSNQPQHF.

The CDR3 sequence is CASSPFPPELLSYEQYF. In nucleotides, the CDR3 is TGTGCCAGCAGCCCTTTTCCCCCCGAGCTTCTCTCCTACGAGCAGTACTTC. This rearrangement joins TRBV7-9 to TRBJ2-7; D is uncertain. Germline loops: CDR1 SEHNR, CDR2 FQNEAQ (reference sequence). Between the trimmed V and J ends, which lost 5 bases and 0 bases, there was a span of 20 bases. The CDR3 contains 17 residues.